The TCR beta chain described here comes from a study of shared clonotypes between healthy human individuals. Investigators divided CD4+ cells into CD45RA+ naive and CD45RA-negative memory subsets. Turning to this clone: Other DNA sequences from this sample encode an identical CDR3 as well.

Germline CDR1 is GTSNPN and CDR2 is SVGIG (reference sequence). The V and J ends lost 2 bases and 4 bases, in that order; junction bases with no gene match: 2. CDR3 length: 14 amino acids. The data were produced by immunoSEQ multiplex PCR, yet TCRdb's version contains in-frame clones alone and is incomplete. The sample has 2 million to 3 million clones; 80% to 95% are singletons. The gene calls are TRBV30 and TRBJ1-5, with TRBD1 matching 10 bases. This receptor was taken from a man aged 18 to 29 in good health. Some clones in this sample may be carry-over from other donors' samples. Material: naive CD4+ T cells from PBMCs. The subset was: CD45RA+ positively selected. Here the CDR3 DNA reads TGTGCCTGGAGTCTGGGACAGGGGAATCAGCCCCAGCATTTT. The encoded protein is CAWSLGQGNQPQHF.